This TCR beta chain was obtained from a study of blood T cell repertoires in COVID-19. Study context: Italy, Spain and the United States were the sources of the convalescent and acute COVID-19 samples.

Source study methods: From reference gene primer amplification, estimates of nucleated cell counts were derived. Here immunoSEQ multiplex PCR was the method, and the copy in TCRdb shows in-frame clones only, minus some. From that table come the V and J calls and clone size; the DNA was used to work out D and trimming. The table has 50,000 or so clones, approximately 80% seen once. J was trimmed by 6 bases and V by 3 bases; bases with no gene match: 9. The CDR3 is 16 amino acids. Looked up from germline, CDR1 is KGHSH and CDR2 is LQKENI. The receptor was derived from a man between 35 and 55 years old with acute or convalescent COVID-19. Sequenced material: peripheral blood. The chain uses TRBV18 and TRBJ2-1; 9 positions agree with TRBD2. The CDR3 nucleotides read TGTGCCAGCTCACCCCCGGGACTAGCTTCGGGCAATGAGCAGTTCTTC. Translating it yields CASSPPGLASGNEQFF.